The clone carrying this TCR beta chain was recorded many times. The data were obtained in a study of tumor-infiltrating lymphocytes in oesophageal squamous cell carcinoma. Germline-derived CDR1 and CDR2 are MDHEN and SYDVKM. The CDR3 is 11 amino acids. Germline trimming cut 10 bases from V and 8 bases from J; bases unmatched to any gene: 5. TCRdb re-derived calls from the PCR reads in MiXCR, one entry per CDR3 protein. The table shows roughly 3,600 distinct CDR3 sequences, with approximately 20% occurring only once. The origin of this receptor is a male donor with esophageal squamous cell carcinoma. The sample taken for sequencing was normal esophageal tissue next to the tumor. The V call is TRBV28, the J call TRBJ1-2; TRBD1 agrees at 9 bases. The CDR3 is CATRTGVGYTF. The CDR3 DNA sequence: TGTGCCACTCGGACAGGGGTCGGCTACACCTTC.